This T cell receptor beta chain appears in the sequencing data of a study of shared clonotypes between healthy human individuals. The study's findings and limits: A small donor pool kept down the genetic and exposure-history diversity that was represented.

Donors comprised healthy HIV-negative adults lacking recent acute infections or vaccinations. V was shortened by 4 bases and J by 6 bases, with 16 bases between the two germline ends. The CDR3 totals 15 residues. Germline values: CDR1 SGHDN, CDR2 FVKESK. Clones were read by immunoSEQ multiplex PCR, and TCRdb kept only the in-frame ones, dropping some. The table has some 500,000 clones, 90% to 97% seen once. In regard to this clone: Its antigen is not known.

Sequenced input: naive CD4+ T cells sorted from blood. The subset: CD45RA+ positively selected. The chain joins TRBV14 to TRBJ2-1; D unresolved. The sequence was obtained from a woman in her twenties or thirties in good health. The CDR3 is CASSPERKRGNEQFF. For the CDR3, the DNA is TGTGCCAGCAGCCCGGAAAGGAAACGTGGCAATGAGCAGTTCTTC.